The rows below give T cell receptor beta chains drawn from one sample of a study of T cell responses to AZD1222 COVID-19 vaccine. The data were produced by immunoSEQ multiplex PCR, yet TCRdb's version contains in-frame clones alone and is incomplete. The table shows about 180,000 clones, with around nine tenths occurring only once. The material sequenced was peripheral blood, taken on day 0 of AZD1222 vaccination. The receptors shown here come from an adult in good health. CDR3s include the opening cysteine and the closing phenylalanine or tryptophan. The size field is filled for only some rows; it gives once, few, many or a size class.

abundance: .; v_gene: TRBV7-9; j_gene: TRBJ1-1; CDR3aa: CASSLQENTEAFF
abundance: .; v_gene: TRBV11-2; j_gene: TRBJ2-5; CDR3aa: CASSPGLGHPSQETQYF
abundance: .; v_gene: TRBV21-1; j_gene: TRBJ1-1; CDR3aa: CASLKNTEAFF
abundance: .; v_gene: TRBV2; j_gene: TRBJ1-3; CDR3aa: CASHPLGQGALGNTIYF
abundance: .; v_gene: TRBV27; j_gene: TRBJ2-5; CDR3aa: CASSLSTSGRWGKETQYF
abundance: few; v_gene: TRBV6-5; j_gene: TRBJ1-2; CDR3aa: CASSSTRAVRNGGYTF
abundance: .; v_gene: TRBV5-1; j_gene: TRBJ2-7; CDR3aa: CASTQTGSYEQYF
abundance: .; v_gene: TRBV4-1; j_gene: TRBJ2-7; CDR3aa: CASSPRVDYEQYF
abundance: .; v_gene: TRBV28; j_gene: TRBJ1-2; CDR3aa: CASSSQAGGLNYGYTF
abundance: .; v_gene: TRBV10-3; j_gene: TRBJ2-1; CDR3aa: CATFSGFSYNEQFF
abundance: .; v_gene: TRBV18; j_gene: TRBJ2-3; CDR3aa: CASSPPGGTDTQYF
abundance: .; v_gene: TRBV5-5; j_gene: TRBJ2-5; CDR3aa: CASSLWHQETQYF
abundance: .; v_gene: TRBV11-3; j_gene: TRBJ2-7; CDR3aa: CASSLDFPSGGSYEQYF
abundance: .; v_gene: TRBV5-4; j_gene: TRBJ2-1; CDR3aa: CASSAQAGVLYNEQFF
abundance: .; v_gene: TRBV5-1; j_gene: TRBJ1-2; CDR3aa: CASSLAGWNYGYTF
abundance: .; v_gene: TRBV6-4; j_gene: TRBJ2-1; CDR3aa: CASSGGSGPYNEQFF
abundance: .; v_gene: TRBV3-1/TRBV3-2; j_gene: TRBJ2-1; CDR3aa: CASSQALTSGNNEQFF
abundance: .; v_gene: TRBV7-9; j_gene: TRBJ1-1; CDR3aa: CASSLGTGGGNTEAFF
abundance: .; v_gene: TRBV2; j_gene: TRBJ1-2; CDR3aa: CASSAASFDGYTF
abundance: .; v_gene: TRBV6-6; j_gene: TRBJ2-2; CDR3aa: CASSYTTVKLSGELFF
abundance: .; v_gene: TRBV5-4; j_gene: TRBJ1-1; CDR3aa: CASSLAGVGTEAFF
abundance: .; v_gene: TRBV29-1; j_gene: TRBJ2-1; CDR3aa: CSVEGGGQQFF
abundance: .; v_gene: TRBV6-5; j_gene: TRBJ2-4; CDR3aa: CASQASGRAENIQYF
abundance: once; v_gene: TRBV7-9; j_gene: TRBJ1-1; CDR3aa: CASRPPWTSNTEAFF
abundance: .; v_gene: TRBV4-2; j_gene: TRBJ2-7; CDR3aa: CASSLDGGDGSYEQYF
abundance: .; v_gene: TRBV19; j_gene: TRBJ2-7; CDR3aa: CASSISGGPGEQYF
abundance: .; v_gene: TRBV24-1; j_gene: TRBJ1-2; CDR3aa: CATSSYPGTGINANYGYTF
abundance: .; v_gene: TRBV6-5; j_gene: TRBJ1-1; CDR3aa: CASSTARGRTEAFF
abundance: .; v_gene: TRBV4-2; j_gene: TRBJ2-1; CDR3aa: CASSQDRLATGEQFF
abundance: .; v_gene: TRBV10-3; j_gene: TRBJ2-1; CDR3aa: CAIRRDPEVDEQFF
abundance: .; v_gene: TRBV19; j_gene: TRBJ1-2; CDR3aa: CASSGGYGYTF
abundance: .; v_gene: TRBV7-9; j_gene: TRBJ2-2; CDR3aa: CASSRLAPNTGELFF
abundance: once; v_gene: TRBV6-5; j_gene: TRBJ1-1; CDR3aa: CASRFGGGEAFF
abundance: .; v_gene: TRBV19; j_gene: TRBJ1-5; CDR3aa: CASSNRGGQPQHF
abundance: once; v_gene: TRBV10-3; j_gene: TRBJ2-7; CDR3aa: CAISGPGQATYEQYF
abundance: .; v_gene: TRBV5-1; j_gene: TRBJ1-1; CDR3aa: CASSLALAGNTEAFF
abundance: .; v_gene: TRBV29-1; j_gene: TRBJ1-2; CDR3aa: CSVEEGDRGGYGYTF
abundance: .; v_gene: TRBV19; j_gene: TRBJ2-7; CDR3aa: CASSIDGSPGAGTYEQYF
abundance: few; v_gene: TRBV16; j_gene: TRBJ2-7; CDR3aa: CASSPHMQEGVHEQYF
abundance: once; v_gene: TRBV12-5; j_gene: TRBJ2-3; CDR3aa: CASGLNDRGSDTQYF
abundance: .; v_gene: TRBV19; j_gene: TRBJ1-4; CDR3aa: CASSIDSFAKLFF
abundance: .; v_gene: TRBV7-2; j_gene: TRBJ2-1; CDR3aa: CASSSGLAGEGWFF
abundance: .; v_gene: TRBV10-2; j_gene: TRBJ1-5; CDR3aa: CASGAPQHF
abundance: .; v_gene: TRBV5-3; j_gene: TRBJ2-7; CDR3aa: CARSLDWASEQYF
abundance: .; v_gene: TRBV18; j_gene: TRBJ2-1; CDR3aa: CASSPRLPGQGYNEQFF
abundance: .; v_gene: TRBV29-1; j_gene: TRBJ1-2; CDR3aa: CSVAHGPYGYTF
abundance: few; v_gene: TRBV4-1; j_gene: TRBJ2-3; CDR3aa: CASSLPILPIASTDTQYF
abundance: .; v_gene: TRBV11-3; j_gene: TRBJ2-3; CDR3aa: CASSPGTVPDTQYF
abundance: .; v_gene: TRBV15; j_gene: TRBJ2-7; CDR3aa: CATSRDTGGSYEQYF
abundance: .; v_gene: TRBV19; j_gene: TRBJ1-2; CDR3aa: CASSIIREGYGYTF